Presented here are 21 T cell receptor beta chains from one specimen sequenced in a study of blood T cell repertoires in COVID-19. Produced via immunoSEQ multiplex PCR; TCRdb's table is partial and in-frame only. The table records under 300,000 clones, 85% to 95% of them present only once. Sequencing was carried out using PBMCs or T cells enriched from blood (not recorded which). The receptors shown here come from a woman under 30 who had recovered from COVID-19.

V gene TRBV6-2 or TRBV6-3 combines with J gene TRBJ2-3; TRBD2 matches at 14 bases. This CDR3 has 18 amino acids. CDR1 and CDR2 (germline): MNHEY, SVGEGT. Germline trimming cut 6 bases from V and 0 bases from J; bases unmatched to any gene: 8. This chain's CDR3 is CASSRGLAGGISTDTQYF. CDR3 coding DNA: TGTGCCAGCAGCCGCGGACTAGCGGGGGGCATTAGCACAGATACGCAGTATTTT.

The rearrangement joins TRBV6-6 to TRBJ1-1, with TRBD1 identical over 7 bases. Germline lookup yields CDR1 MNHNY and CDR2 SVGAGI (reference sequence). The CDR3 runs 16 residues. V trimming: 6 bases; J trimming: 1 base; junction bases outside the gene matches: 11. The CDR3 DNA follows: TGTGCCAGCAGCGACCCACAGGGGACGGCGAACACTGAAGCTTTCTTT. Translated: CASSDPQGTANTEAFF.

This clone was counted only a few times. The chain joins TRBV9 to TRBJ2-5; D possibly corresponds to TRBD2 (5 bases). CDR3 length: 16 amino acids. Per germline, CDR1 SGDLS and CDR2 YYNGEE. V shed 2 bases and J shed 2 bases, with 16 bases lying between them. In DNA, the CDR3 is TGTGCCAGCAGCGTCGGTTTCCGGGAAATACAAGAGACCCAGTACTTC. Its translation is CASSVGFREIQETQYF.

Details on this clone: One junction end does not reproduce the germline sequence, and a read error may be involved. This rearrangement joins TRBV2 to TRBJ1-1, with a tentative D call TRBD1 (6 bases). Germline CDR1 and CDR2: SNHLY and FYNNEI. The CDR3 has 12 residues. This CDR3 reads CASDRTNTEAFF. CDR3 DNA sequence: TGTGCCAGCGACAGGACGAACACTGAGGCTTTCTTT.

This chain links TRBV28 with TRBJ1-4; D is undetermined. V was pared by 2 bases and J by 6 bases, with 4 bases between. The CDR3 is 12 residues long. CDR1 and CDR2 from the germline V gene are MDHEN and SYDVKM. CDR3: CASSLDYEKLFF. For the CDR3, the DNA is TGTGCCAGCAGTTTAGACTATGAAAAACTGTTTTTT.

V usage is TRBV19 and J usage is TRBJ1-1; the D gene is possibly TRBD1 (5 bases). V lost 0 bases and J 3 bases, leaving 11 bases between the germline ends. Germline lookup yields CDR1 LNHDA and CDR2 SQIVND (reference sequence). This CDR3 region has 15 residues. The CDR3 sequence: CASSIDTGRYTEAFF. DNA of the CDR3: TGTGCCAGTAGTATAGATACAGGACGGTACACTGAAGCTTTCTTT.

This rearrangement joins TRBV3-1 (or the pseudogene TRBV3-2) to TRBJ2-3, with D uncertain. The CDR3 contains 13 residues. Germline assignment: CDR1 LGHDT and CDR2 YNNKEL (reference sequence). The V end lost 4 bases, the J end lost 4 bases, and 9 bases lay between the germline ends. The CDR3 sequence: CASSLIVSDTQYF. The CDR3 DNA reads TGTGCCAGCAGCCTCATTGTGTCAGATACGCAGTATTTT.

The chain is built from TRBV7-2 and TRBJ1-1; D remains unclear. With 4 bases removed from V and 1 base from J, the gap between germline ends came to 7 bases. This CDR3 spans 13 amino acids. Germline V gene sequence: CDR1 SGHTA, CDR2 FQGNSA. The DNA for the CDR3 is TGTGCCAGCAGCTCGACAAGGAACACTGAAGCTTTCTTT. This codes for CASSSTRNTEAFF.

The chain has TRBV5-8 and TRBJ2-5; D is unclear. This CDR3 has 11 amino acids. Germline CDR1 is SGHTS and CDR2 is YDEGEE. Trimming cost V 6 bases and J 5 bases, with 8 bases left between them. CDR3 sequence (DNA): TGTGCCAGCACACCCCGGGAGACCCAGTACTTC. It yields the protein CASTPRETQYF.

V is TRBV5-8 and J is TRBJ1-2; D is perhaps TRBD1 (5 bases). The germline V gene has CDR1 SGHTS and CDR2 YDEGEE. The CDR3 is made up of 14 amino acids. V lost 4 bases, J lost 5 bases, and 15 bases lay in between. Written as DNA, the CDR3 is TGTGCCAGCAGCCGAGACCAGGGAGGTTATGGCTACACCTTC. This sequence encodes CASSRDQGGYGYTF. Full variable domain (missing parts from reference TRBV5-8 and TRBJ1-2): EAGVTQSPTHLIKTRGQQATLRCSPISGHTSVYWYQQALGLGLQFLLWYDEGEERNRGNFPPRFSGRQFPNYSSELNVNALELEDSALYLCASSRDQGGYGYTFGSGTRLTVV.

CDR3 nucleotides: TGTGCCAGCAGCCAAGGCCGATGGCGGGAGGGCCATTATACAGATACGCAGTATTTT. Amino acid sequence: CASSQGRWREGHYTDTQYF. The chain uses TRBV4-2 and TRBJ2-3; TRBD2 aligns across 9 bases. Germline lookup yields CDR1 LGHNA and CDR2 YNFKEQ. CDR3 length equals 19 residues. V was clipped by 1 base and J by 3 bases; unmatched bases: 14.

Here the CDR3 reads CASSQESARDRGYEQYF. The CDR3, as DNA: TGCGCCAGCAGCCAAGAATCGGCCCGAGACAGGGGATACGAGCAGTACTTC. The rearrangement uses TRBV4-1 and TRBJ2-7; the match to TRBD1 covers 8 bases. Trimming at V came to 0 bases and at J to 4 bases, leaving 11 bases not matched to a gene. There are 17 residues in the CDR3. In germline, CDR1 is MGHRA, CDR2 YSYEKL.

The rearrangement joins TRBV28 to TRBJ1-1; D gene ambiguous. Germline CDR1 is MDHEN and CDR2 is SYDVKM. This CDR3 has 13 residues. V was pared by 2 bases and J by 6 bases, with 10 bases between. The chain's CDR3 is CASSLPAEAEAFF. The CDR3 DNA is TGTGCCAGCAGTTTACCCGCGGAGGCTGAAGCTTTCTTT.

The chain combines TRBV7-2 with TRBJ1-2; 7 nucleotides match TRBD1. Looked up from germline, CDR1 is SGHTA and CDR2 is FQGNSA. The CDR3 is made up of 14 amino acids. Germline trimming cut 5 bases from V and 8 bases from J; bases unmatched to any gene: 11. CDR3 sequence (DNA): TGTGCCAGCAGCCCATACCGACAGGGTAGGGGCTACACCTTC. Translating gives CASSPYRQGRGYTF.

The J gene is TRBJ1-5, the V gene TRBV7-8; D gene ambiguous. Germline values: CDR1 SGHVS, CDR2 FQNEAQ. Trimming removed 1 base from V and 6 bases from J, with 7 bases in between. CDR3 length: 13 amino acids. The CDR3 bases are TGTGCCAGCAGCTTAGGGTCCGGTCAGCCCCAGCATTTT. Its translation: CASSLGSGQPQHF. The full variable domain, with the rest looked up from reference TRBV7-8 and TRBJ1-5, is GAGVSQSPRYKVAKRGQDVALRCDPISGHVSLFWYQQALGQGPEFLTYFQNEAQLDKSGLPSDRFFAERPEGSVSTLKIQRTQQEDSAVYLCASSLGSGQPQHFGDGTRLSIL.

The chain employs TRBV28 and TRBJ2-2; 14 bases are shared with TRBD2. Germline assignment: CDR1 MDHEN and CDR2 SYDVKM. V lost 3 bases, J lost 4 bases, and 4 bases stayed unmatched. This CDR3 has 17 amino acids. CDR3 coding DNA: TGTGCCAGCAGTTTGCCGGGACTAGCGGGAGTCACCGGGGAGCTGTTTTTT. Amino acid sequence: CASSLPGLAGVTGELFF.

This clone was picked up one time. The J gene is TRBJ1-2, the V gene TRBV10-2; 8 bases fit TRBD1. The V gene's germline CDR1 is WSHSY and CDR2 SAAADI. Trimming cost V 3 bases and J 4 bases; bases outside gene matches: 7. CDR3 length: 15 residues. The CDR3: CASSERDRSFYGYTF. Written as DNA, the CDR3 is TGCGCCAGCAGTGAAAGGGACAGGTCTTTCTATGGCTACACCTTC.

This chain uses TRBV7-8 with TRBJ2-7; possible D gene TRBD1, 6 bases. The CDR3 length is 15 residues. The V and J ends lost 1 base and 0 bases respectively, with 10 bases between them. Per germline, CDR1 SGHVS and CDR2 FQNEAQ. The CDR3 loop is CASSLVQGSSYEQYF. The CDR3 DNA reads TGTGCCAGCAGCTTAGTTCAGGGGTCCTCCTACGAGCAGTACTTC.

CDR3 sequence reads: CASSPRRGGTEAFF. The CDR3 DNA follows: TGTGCCAGCAGCCCGCGGCGGGGAGGCACTGAAGCTTTCTTT. The chain uses TRBV3-1 (or the pseudogene TRBV3-2) and TRBJ1-1; D ambiguous. The CDR3 length is 14 residues. Looked up from germline, CDR1 is LGHDT and CDR2 is YNNKEL (reference sequence). Trimming took 4 bases from V and 4 from J, leaving 13 bases between them.

The CDR3 here is CASRKDRAQETQYF. The CDR3, as DNA: TGTGCCAGCAGAAAGGACAGGGCCCAAGAGACCCAGTACTTC. The chain employs TRBV7-9 and TRBJ2-5; 8 bases are shared with TRBD1. The CDR3 runs to 14 residues. V dropped 6 bases and J dropped 1; count of bases not matched to a gene: 4. From germline, CDR1 is SEHNR and CDR2 FQNEAQ (reference sequence).

This clone was detected only once. The chain combines TRBV4-1 with TRBJ1-2; the D is unclear. Deletions cut 0 bases from V and 4 bases from J, with 9 bases between. The V gene's germline CDR1 is MGHRA and CDR2 YSYEKL. This CDR3 contains 14 residues. CDR3 nucleotides: TGCGCCAGCAGCCAAGAGGCCCGCCCCTATGGCTACACCTTC. Its translation is CASSQEARPYGYTF.